Described below is a single T cell receptor beta chain sequence and its context. TCRdb's table, derived via immunoSEQ multiplex PCR, lists solely in-frame clones and lacks some. The sample has about 120,000 clones, around nine tenths seen once. The sample belongs to a study of blood T cell repertoires in COVID-19. Trimming pared 8 bases from V and 2 bases from J, leaving 14 bases between. This CDR3 has 14 amino acids. CDR1 is LGHNA, CDR2 YSLEER, per germline. This receptor was identified in a woman aged 45 to 65 with acute or convalescent COVID-19. Input material: peripheral blood. V and J are TRBV4-3 and TRBJ2-3, with a possible D match to TRBD2 (7 bases). Here the CDR3 reads CASARGALTDTQYF. CDR3 DNA sequence: TGCGCCAGCGCCCGGGGGGCTCTCACAGATACGCAGTATTTT.